This T cell receptor (beta chain) derives from a study of T cells after posttransplantation cyclophosphamide. General observations from the study: Recipient CMV seropositivity and CMV reactivation strongly tracked TRB clonality. Skin or GI-infiltrating T cells shared few TRB sequences with blood. Donor-recipient repertoire similarity was low at 1-2 months, rising over year one.

As regards this clone: What it binds is unknown.

Repertoires were generated with immunoSEQ multiplex PCR, while TCRdb's copy carries only in-frame clones and drops some. The sample lists fewer than 55,000 clones; approximately 94% were seen once. This related bone marrow graft donor gave peripheral blood on the day of marrow donation. The CDR3 sequence is 14 residues long. V lost 1 base and J lost 5, with 10 bases in between. Germline values: CDR1 SGHRS, CDR2 YFSETQ. The V and J genes are TRBV5-1 and TRBJ2-1, with a weak D call TRBD1 (5 bases). The TCR sequence derives from a woman in her twenties or thirties in good health and a related stem cell transplant donor. Material: PBMCs. The CDR3 is CASSLRGRNNEQFF. The DNA of the CDR3 is TGCGCCAGCAGCTTGAGGGGCAGAAACAATGAGCAGTTCTTC.